This entry is about one T cell receptor beta chain. As yet, its antigen is unknown. After constant-region reverse-primer amplification, full-length variable regions underwent semi-nested PCR with Nested Universal Primer A. MiXCR, run by TCRdb on the 5' RACE reads, gives a single entry per CDR3 protein. The sample shows several thousand distinct CDR3 sequences, 60% of them seen only once. V lost 0 bases to trimming and J lost 0 bases, with 6 bases between them. Germline V gene sequence: CDR1 SGHRS, CDR2 YFSETQ. The length of the CDR3 is 14 residues. Study-level points and caveats: The larger cohort examined one V-J beta rearrangement, not whole repertoires. The TCR gene usage of tumor memory CD4+ T cells clustered together with blood and lymph node memory CD4+ cells and with lymph node naive CD4+ cells.

The memory fraction was CD4+CD45RO+CD25- cells. Sequenced sample: tumor-infiltrating memory CD4+ T cells sorted from the breast tumor. Subset meaning: memory CD4+ T cells, CD4+CD45RO+CD25-. The chain uses TRBV5-1 and TRBJ2-5, with D unclear. The clonotype comes from a female donor with breast cancer. CDR3 nucleotide sequence: TGCGCCAGCAGCTTGGGGACGTACCAAGAGACCCAGTACTTC. The encoded protein is CASSLGTYQETQYF.